This T cell receptor beta chain was observed in a study of cytomegalovirus exposure and HLA in healthy donors. Study findings and constraints: The CMV antigen specificity of a few CMV-associated chains was confirmed through in vitro analysis.

In this sample, this clone turned up once. The antigen is not known. Using immunoSEQ multiplex PCR, the repertoire was profiled, and TCRdb retains in-frame clones only, with some absent. Here the sample spans some 85,000 clones, 90% to 97% being singletons. V was cut by 7 bases and J by 1 base, with 10 bases left in between. The CDR3 loop spans 13 amino acids. Germline loops: CDR1 MNHEY, CDR2 SMNVEV (reference sequence). The chain joins TRBV27 to TRBJ1-2; D not certain. This receptor was identified in a woman in her late teens or twenties in good health and CMV-seronegative. Material: PBMCs. The CDR3 DNA follows: TGTGCCAGCAAGTTCGGGGTTAACTATGGCTACACCTTC. Protein product: CASKFGVNYGYTF.